Shown below are 18 T cell receptor beta chains from a single sample sequenced in a study of cytomegalovirus exposure and HLA in healthy donors. PCR amplification relied on 60 Vbeta primers (plus 13 Jbeta primers). The table came from immunoSEQ multiplex PCR; TCRdb's copy has only in-frame clones and leaves some out. The profile covers around 180,000 clones, with 75% to 85% appearing a single time and around 2.2% taken by the ten largest. The sequencing sample was made of PBMCs. Receptors originate from a woman in her late teens or twenties in good health and CMV-seropositive.

This clone was found a few times. The J gene is TRBJ1-1, the V gene TRBV4-2; a possible D gene is TRBD1 (6 bases). CDR3 length: 15 amino acids. Germline CDR1 is LGHNA and CDR2 is YNFKEQ. V was clipped by 4 bases and J by 5 bases, with 17 bases between them. The CDR3 nucleotides read TGTGCCAGCAGCCGGACAGAAGGGGGAAGGACTGAAGCTTTCTTT. This sequence encodes CASSRTEGGRTEAFF.

Notes on this clone: At one end, the junction sequence differs from germline, possibly due to a read error. The V and J genes are TRBV7-9 and TRBJ2-3; 15 nucleotides match TRBD2. The CDR3 has 16 residues. Germline CDR1 is SEHNR and CDR2 is FQNEAQ (reference sequence). The CDR3 DNA is TGTTCCAGCAGCTTTGGACTAGCGGGGGGGTGGGATACGCAGTATTTT. Amino acid sequence: CSSSFGLAGGWDTQYF.

Details on this clone: At one of its ends the junction is not consistent with the germline gene, which may arise from a read error. This chain connects TRBV5-4 to TRBJ1-2, with D possibly TRBD1 on 5 matching bases. CDR3 length: 13 residues. The germline gives CDR1 SGHNT, CDR2 YYREEE (reference sequence). Written as DNA, the CDR3 is TGTGCCAGCAGCCCCGGGGGTACCTATGGCTACACCTTT. Translating gives CASSPGGTYGYTF.

The rearrangement links TRBV7-8 to TRBJ1-4, with 9 bases identical to TRBD1. The V segment lost 7 bases and the J segment 8 bases; nucleotides outside the gene matches: 8. This CDR3 is 14 amino acids long. Germline V gives CDR1 SGHVS, CDR2 FQNEAQ. The DNA of the CDR3 is TGTGCCAGCACCTCGGACAGGGGTGACGAAAAACTGTTTTTT. This encodes CASTSDRGDEKLFF.

The chain uses TRBV30 and TRBJ1-1; D unclear. Looked up from germline, CDR1 is GTSNPN and CDR2 is SVGIG (reference sequence). The CDR3 covers 13 residues. V gave up 1 base and J gave up 7 bases, with 13 bases separating them. CDR3 residues: CAWSEFRGGEAFF. CDR3 in DNA: TGTGCCTGGAGTGAATTCCGGGGTGGTGAAGCTTTCTTT.

This clone occurred once. The CDR3 region has the DNA TGTGCCAGCAGCTTATCCGGGACAGTAGTTGAGCAGTACTTC. Its translation: CASSLSGTVVEQYF. The chain couples TRBV7-3 to TRBJ2-7; TRBD1 aligns across 7 bases. This CDR3 has 14 amino acids. Losses at the gene ends were 2 bases for V and 7 bases for J; bases not matched to a gene: 8. CDR1 SGHTA and CDR2 FQGTGA come from the germline V gene.

V gene TRBV5-1 combines with J gene TRBJ2-3; D perhaps matches TRBD2 (6 bases). V lost 7 bases to trimming and J lost 3 bases, with 18 bases between them. Germline-derived CDR1 and CDR2 are SGHRS and YFSETQ. There are 15 residues in the CDR3. CDR3 bases: TGCGCCAGCCGTTCCGGGACTTCCTTTACAGATACGCAGTATTTT. Its protein is CASRSGTSFTDTQYF.

The chain employs TRBV13 and TRBJ1-2; the match to TRBD1 covers 8 bases. This CDR3 spans 16 amino acids. The germline V gene has CDR1 PRHDT and CDR2 FYEKMQ (reference sequence). V shed 0 bases, J shed 8 bases, and the junction held 11 bases outside the gene matches. CDR3 residues: CASSLGGQGRNRGYTF. CDR3 coding DNA: TGTGCCAGCAGCTTAGGTGGACAGGGACGTAATAGGGGCTACACCTTC.

The genes are TRBV18 and TRBJ2-3; 7 bases are shared with TRBD2. Germline assignment: CDR1 KGHSH and CDR2 LQKENI. Germline trimming cut 1 base from V and 0 bases from J; bases unmatched to any gene: 7. The CDR3 has 17 residues. This chain's CDR3 is CASSPHPLGGSTDTQYF. The CDR3, as DNA: TGTGCCAGCTCACCACATCCCCTGGGAGGGAGCACAGATACGCAGTATTTT.

This chain uses TRBV7-6 with TRBJ2-5, with unresolved D. V was shortened by 5 bases and J by 1 base, with 11 bases between the two germline ends. From germline, CDR1 is SGHVS and CDR2 FNYEAQ. The CDR3 loop spans 14 amino acids. Here the CDR3 DNA reads TGTGCCAGCAGCGTTTTTACGGGCCAAGAGACCCAGTACTTC. Protein: CASSVFTGQETQYF.

The table lists this clone with a few counts. The chain employs TRBV5-5 and TRBJ2-3; 7 bases fit TRBD2. This CDR3 is built from 15 residues. Germline V gene lookup returns CDR1 SGHKS and CDR2 YYEKEE (reference sequence). V dropped 0 bases and J dropped 2; count of bases not matched to a gene: 3. CDR3 sequence reads: CASSLEGLLTDTQYF. As DNA, the CDR3 is TGTGCCAGCAGCTTGGAGGGACTACTCACAGATACGCAGTATTTT.

J is TRBJ2-5 and V is TRBV4-1, with TRBD1 matching over 7 bases. The V gene end was trimmed by 6 bases and the J gene end by 11 bases; junction bases not matched to a gene: 15. CDR1 and CDR2 from the germline V gene are MGHRA and YSYEKL. This CDR3 has 14 residues. CDR3 in amino acids: CASSRITGALEQYF. Written as DNA, the CDR3 is TGCGCCAGCAGTAGGATCACAGGGGCGCTAGAGCAGTACTTC.

The chain recombines TRBV6-1 with TRBJ1-1; 10 positions agree with TRBD1. The CDR3 consists of 15 residues. Germline assignment: CDR1 MNHNS and CDR2 SASEGT. Trimming at V came to 3 bases and at J to 8 bases, leaving 9 bases not matched to a gene. The CDR3 here is CASSEGGTGASEAFF. The CDR3 region has the DNA TGTGCCAGCAGTGAGGGGGGGACAGGGGCTTCCGAAGCTTTCTTT.

The chain employs TRBV13 and TRBJ2-5, with 11 bases that match TRBD2. From germline, CDR1 is PRHDT and CDR2 FYEKMQ (reference sequence). The CDR3 has 16 residues. Losses at the gene ends were 4 bases for V and 0 bases for J; bases not matched to a gene: 4. The CDR3 sequence: CASSSLAGGDQETQYF. CDR3 sequence (DNA): TGTGCCAGCAGCTCCCTAGCGGGGGGAGACCAAGAGACCCAGTACTTC.

This clone was picked up one time. This chain links TRBV30 with TRBJ2-1; D is unclear. Germline V lookup: CDR1 GTSNPN, CDR2 SVGIG (reference sequence). V was pared by 3 bases and J by 15 bases, with 21 bases between. The CDR3 runs 13 residues. The CDR3 protein is CAWRDLDSYQGFF. CDR3 sequence (DNA): TGTGCCTGGAGAGATCTCGACTCGTACCAAGGGTTCTTC.

This sequence joins TRBV19 and TRBJ1-3; D is perhaps TRBD1 (6 bases). The CDR3 extends over 14 amino acids. Deletions cut 5 bases from V and 2 bases from J, with 10 bases between. CDR1 and CDR2 (germline): LNHDA, SQIVND (reference sequence). This chain's CDR3 is CASSETGTGNTIYF. CDR3 nucleotides: TGTGCCAGTAGTGAGACAGGTACTGGAAACACCATATATTTT.

The chain combines TRBV29-1 with TRBJ2-7; the match to TRBD1 covers 9 bases. This CDR3 region has 13 residues. Germline values: CDR1 SQVTM, CDR2 ANQGSEA. V trimming: 5 bases; J trimming: 3 bases; junction bases outside the gene matches: 5. The CDR3 region has the DNA TGCAGCGTTATGGGACAGGGAAACTACGAGCAGTACTTC. Amino acids: CSVMGQGNYEQYF.

The chain carries TRBV6-6 and TRBJ2-3, with a tentative D call TRBD2 (5 bases). V shed 2 bases and J shed 6 bases, with 12 bases lying between them. The CDR3 totals 14 residues. CDR1 and CDR2 from the germline V gene are MNHNY and SVGAGI (reference sequence). This chain's CDR3 is CASSYEGIGDTQYF. DNA of the CDR3: TGTGCCAGCAGTTACGAGGGTATAGGTGATACGCAGTATTTT.